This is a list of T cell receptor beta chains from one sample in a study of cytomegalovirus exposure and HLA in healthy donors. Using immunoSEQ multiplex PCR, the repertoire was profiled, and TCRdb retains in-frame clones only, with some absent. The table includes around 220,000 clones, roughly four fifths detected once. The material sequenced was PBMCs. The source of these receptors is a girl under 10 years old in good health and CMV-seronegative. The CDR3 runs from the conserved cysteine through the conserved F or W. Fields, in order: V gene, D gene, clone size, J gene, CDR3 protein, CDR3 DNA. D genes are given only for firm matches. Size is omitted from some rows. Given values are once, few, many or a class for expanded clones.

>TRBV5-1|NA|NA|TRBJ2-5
CASSFGGGQRETQYF
TGCGCCAGCAGCTTCGGGGGGGGACAGCGAGAGACCCAGTACTTC
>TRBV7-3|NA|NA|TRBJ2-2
CASSLSSGNTGELFF
TGTGCCAGCAGCTTATCCTCAGGGAACACCGGGGAGCTGTTTTTT
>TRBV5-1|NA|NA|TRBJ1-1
CASSLVGSEGTEAFF
TGCGCCAGCAGCTTGGTTGGTAGCGAGGGCACTGAAGCTTTCTTT
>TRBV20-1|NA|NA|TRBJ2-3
CSATTEDTQYF
TGCAGTGCCACGACTGAGGATACGCAGTATTTT
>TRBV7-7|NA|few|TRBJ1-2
CASSLLTPGGYTF
TGTGCCAGCAGCTTATTAACTCCCGGTGGCTACACCTTC
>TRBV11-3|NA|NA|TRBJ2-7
CASSPRTGGGEQYF
TGTGCCAGCAGCCCTCGGACGGGGGGCGGCGAGCAGTACTTC
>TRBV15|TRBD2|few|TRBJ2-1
CATSSGTSVYNEQFF
TGTGCCACCAGTTCCGGGACTAGTGTCTACAATGAGCAGTTCTTC
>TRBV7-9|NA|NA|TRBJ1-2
CASSLIPTEYYGYTF
TGTGCCAGCAGCTTAATCCCCACAGAGTACTATGGCTACACCTTC
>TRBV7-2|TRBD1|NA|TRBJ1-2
CASSSRQGPYGYTF
TGTGCCAGCAGCTCCAGACAGGGCCCGTATGGCTACACCTTC
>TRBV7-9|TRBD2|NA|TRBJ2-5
CASSPLAGDIVTQYF
TGTGCCAGCAGCCCCTTAGCGGGGGATATCGTGACCCAGTACTTC
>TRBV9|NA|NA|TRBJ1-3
CASSVSGAGNTIYF
TGTGCCAGCAGCGTATCAGGGGCTGGAAACACCATATATTTT
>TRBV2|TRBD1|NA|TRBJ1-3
CASSEDGTGERVDSGNTIYF
TGTGCCAGCAGTGAGGACGGGACAGGGGAGCGGGTGGATTCCGGAAACACCATATATTTT
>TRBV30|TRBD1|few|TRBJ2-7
CAWSGGYEQYF
TGTGCCTGGTCAGGGGGCTACGAGCAGTACTTC
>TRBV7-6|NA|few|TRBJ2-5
CASSFSETQYF
TGTGCCAGCAGCTTTTCGGAGACCCAGTACTTC
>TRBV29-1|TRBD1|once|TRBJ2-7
CSVELDRDSYEQYF
TGCAGCGTTGAACTGGACAGGGACTCCTACGAGCAGTACTTC
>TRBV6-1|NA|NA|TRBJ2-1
CASSERGNEQFF
TGTGCCAGCAGTGAAAGGGGTAATGAGCAGTTCTTC
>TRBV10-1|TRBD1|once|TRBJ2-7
CASSGTGNHEQYF
TGCGCCAGCAGCGGGACAGGGAACCACGAGCAGTACTTC
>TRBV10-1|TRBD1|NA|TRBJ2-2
CASSVKTGAGELFF
TGCGCCAGCAGCGTAAAGACAGGGGCCGGGGAGCTGTTTTTT
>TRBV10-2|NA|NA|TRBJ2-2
CASSLALGGGELFF
TGCGCCAGCAGTCTGGCCCTAGGGGGCGGGGAGCTGTTTTTT
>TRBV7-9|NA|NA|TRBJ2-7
CASSSPLGDEQYF
TGTGCCAGCAGCTCACCCCTAGGGGACGAGCAGTACTTC
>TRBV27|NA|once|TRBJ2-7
CASSSMSRDTYEQYF
TGTGCCAGCAGTTCCATGTCCCGGGACACTTACGAGCAGTACTTC
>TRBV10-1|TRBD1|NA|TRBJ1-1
CASSESNKGALNTEAFF
TGCGCCAGCAGTGAGTCGAATAAGGGGGCTCTGAACACTGAAGCTTTCTTT
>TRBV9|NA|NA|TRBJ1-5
CASSAGQTNQPQHF
TGTGCCAGCAGCGCTGGACAGACGAATCAGCCCCAGCATTTT
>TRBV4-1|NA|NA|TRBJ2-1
CASSQLGGGWNEQFF
TGCGCCAGCAGCCAGCTAGGGGGGGGTTGGAATGAGCAGTTCTTC
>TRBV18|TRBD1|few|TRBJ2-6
CASSLWDRGITGANVLTF
TGTGCCAGCTCACTTTGGGACAGGGGAATAACCGGGGCCAACGTCCTGACTTTC
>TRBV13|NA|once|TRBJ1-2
CASSWPLYGYTF
TGTGCCAGCAGCTGGCCCCTCTATGGCTACACCTTC
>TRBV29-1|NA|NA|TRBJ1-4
CSVFRGNNEKLFF
TGCAGCGTTTTTAGAGGGAATAATGAAAAACTGTTTTTT
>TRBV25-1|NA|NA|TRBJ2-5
CASSERWEQETQYF
TGTGCCAGCAGTGAGAGGTGGGAGCAAGAGACCCAGTACTTC
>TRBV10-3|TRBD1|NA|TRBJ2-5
CAISEAGQGSETQYF
TGTGCCATCAGTGAGGCAGGACAGGGATCCGAGACCCAGTACTTC
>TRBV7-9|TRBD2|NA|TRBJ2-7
CASSTTGTSASYEQYF
TGTGCCAGCAGCACGACCGGGACTAGCGCCTCCTACGAGCAGTACTTC
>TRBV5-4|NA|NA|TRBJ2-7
CASSSPGPGIPEQYF
TGTGCCAGCAGCTCACCGGGTCCCGGGATACCCGAGCAGTACTTC
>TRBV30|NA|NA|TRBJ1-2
CAWATGPSYGYTF
TGTGCCTGGGCTACAGGTCCCTCCTATGGCTACACCTTC
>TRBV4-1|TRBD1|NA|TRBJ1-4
CASTKGGTANEKLFF
TGCGCCAGCACAAAGGGTGGGACAGCTAATGAAAAACTGTTTTTT
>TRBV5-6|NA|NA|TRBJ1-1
CASTWGLGGSTEAFF
TGTGCCAGCACCTGGGGTCTGGGGGGAAGCACTGAAGCTTTCTTT
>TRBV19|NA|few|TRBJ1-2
CASRRGAGYGYTF
TGTGCCAGTAGAAGGGGCGCAGGCTATGGCTACACCTTC
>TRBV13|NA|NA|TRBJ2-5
CASSEGPGGMYQETQYF
TGTGCCAGCAGCGAGGGCCCTGGCGGGATGTACCAAGAGACCCAGTACTTC
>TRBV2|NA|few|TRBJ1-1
CASIWNTEAFF
TGTGCCAGCATATGGAACACTGAAGCTTTCTTT
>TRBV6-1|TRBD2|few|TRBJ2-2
CASSSGRDTGELFF
TGTGCCAGCAGTTCGGGGAGGGACACCGGGGAGCTGTTTTTT
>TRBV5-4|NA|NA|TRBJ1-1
CASIKDQGWGNTEAFF
TGTGCCAGCATCAAAGACCAGGGTTGGGGGAACACTGAAGCTTTCTTT
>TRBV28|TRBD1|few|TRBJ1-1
CASSTGTGGANTEAFF
TGTGCCAGCAGTACCGGGACAGGGGGCGCGAACACTGAAGCTTTCTTT
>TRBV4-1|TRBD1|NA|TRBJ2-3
CASSQVIGDRGEPDTQYF
TGCGCCAGCAGCCAAGTAATCGGTGACAGGGGAGAGCCAGATACGCAGTATTTT
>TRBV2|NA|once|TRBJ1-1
CASTPGLRTEAFF
TGTGCCAGCACCCCGGGACTGAGGACCGAAGCTTTCTTT
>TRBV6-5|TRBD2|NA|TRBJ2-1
CASSYRLAGVNEQFF
TGTGCCAGCAGTTACAGGCTAGCGGGAGTCAATGAGCAGTTCTTC
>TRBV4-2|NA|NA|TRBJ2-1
CASSQPDQGAGSYNEQFF
TGTGCCAGCAGCCAACCCGATCAGGGCGCGGGATCCTACAATGAGCAGTTCTTC
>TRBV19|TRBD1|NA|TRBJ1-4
CASSIGQASYEKLFF
TGTGCCAGTAGTATTGGACAGGCCTCTTATGAAAAACTGTTTTTT
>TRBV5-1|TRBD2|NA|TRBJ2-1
CASSHAGGPYNEQFF
TGCGCCAGCAGCCATGCGGGGGGCCCCTACAATGAGCAGTTCTTC
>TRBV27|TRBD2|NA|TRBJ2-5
CASSLLGGTETQYF
TGTGCCAGCAGTTTGCTCGGGGGGACGGAGACCCAGTACTTC
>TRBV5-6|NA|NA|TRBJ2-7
CASTREIPYEQYF
TGTGCCAGCACGAGGGAAATCCCCTACGAGCAGTACTTC
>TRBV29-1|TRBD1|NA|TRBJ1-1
CSVTGTGGNTEAFF
TGCAGCGTTACCGGGACAGGGGGCAACACTGAAGCTTTCTTT
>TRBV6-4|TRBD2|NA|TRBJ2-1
CASSDRGGRDEQFF
TGTGCCAGCAGTGACCGGGGGGGCCGGGATGAGCAGTTCTTC
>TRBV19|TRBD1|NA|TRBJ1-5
CASSIDGTGGNQPQHF
TGTGCCAGTAGTATAGACGGGACAGGTGGCAATCAGCCCCAGCATTTT
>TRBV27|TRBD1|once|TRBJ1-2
CASSPSTGVGYTF
TGTGCCAGCAGTCCATCAACAGGGGTTGGCTACACCTTC
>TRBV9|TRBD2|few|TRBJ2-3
CASHATTGGAVDTQYF
TGTGCCAGCCACGCAACGACCGGGGGGGCGGTAGATACGCAGTATTTT